What follows are 20 T cell receptor beta chains derived from one specimen sequenced in a study of monozygotic twins with inflammatory bowel disease. With the 5' RACE reads reprocessed, TCRdb shows one record per CDR3 protein and no DNA. The repertoire shows about 380,000 distinct CDR3 sequences; the top ten hold just over 2.5%. Source material: blood. Every receptor here comes from a human donor with ulcerative colitis or Crohn's disease, or a healthy co-twin of an affected twin (not recorded which).

CDR3 sequence reads: CSVEDSHSGTSGDPMWETQYF. The chain employs TRBV29-1 and TRBJ2-5; the D call of TRBD2 rests on TCRdb alone, since no DNA is present to check it. The CDR3 covers 21 residues. Germline values: CDR1 SQVTM, CDR2 ANQGSEA. The variable domain in full, with the rest retrieved from reference TRBV29-1 and TRBJ2-5, is SAVISQKPSRDICQRGTSLTIQCQVDSQVTMMFWYRQQPGQSLTLIATANQGSEATYESGFVIDKFPISRPNLTFSTLTVSNMSPEDSSIYLCSVEDSHSGTSGDPMWETQYFGPGTRLLVL.

The rearrangement links TRBV20-1 to TRBJ1-2; TCRdb proposes TRBD1, but this gene call is untestable without DNA. The CDR3 contains 12 residues. Germline V gives CDR1 DFQATT, CDR2 SNEGSKA (reference sequence). This CDR3 reads CSARTGPYGYTF.

V gene TRBV6-2 or TRBV6-3 combines with J gene TRBJ2-7; TCRdb proposes TRBD1, but this gene call is untestable without DNA. The CDR3 has 14 residues. Germline CDR1 reads MNHEY; CDR2 reads SVGEGT. This chain's CDR3 is CASRTREPTYEQYF.

The chain uses TRBV6-4 and TRBJ2-7; the D gene TCRdb calls, TRBD2, cannot be checked with no DNA. Germline lookup yields CDR1 MRHNA and CDR2 SNTAGT. CDR3 size: 16 residues. This chain's CDR3 is CASSDSGRERTYEQYF.

The chain recombines TRBV6-1 with TRBJ2-3; TCRdb's assignment of TRBD1 cannot be checked, as there is no DNA. The CDR3 has 16 residues. Germline values: CDR1 MNHNS, CDR2 SASEGT. CDR3 amino acids: CASSGRRGLSTDTQYF.

The rearrangement links TRBV4-1 to TRBJ2-3; the TRBD2 assignment by TCRdb is unverifiable without DNA. The CDR3 is 16 residues long. The V gene's germline CDR1 is MGHRA and CDR2 YSYEKL. The CDR3 spells CASSQVTSGGVDTQYF.

This chain connects TRBV10-3 to TRBJ2-1; TCRdb proposes TRBD1, but this gene call is untestable without DNA. This CDR3 region has 15 residues. The germline CDR1 and CDR2 sequences are ENHRY and SYGVKD. Here the CDR3 reads CAIKPGQGNYNEQFF.

V gene TRBV19 combines with J gene TRBJ1-5. CDR3 length equals 15 residues. Per the germline V gene, CDR1 is LNHDA and CDR2 is SQIVND (reference sequence). This chain's CDR3 is CASSKDREGNQPQHF.

V usage is TRBV7-9 and J usage is TRBJ2-1. The CDR3 runs to 13 residues. CDR1 SEHNR and CDR2 FQNEAQ come from the germline V gene (reference sequence). CDR3 sequence reads: CASSLAPLNEQFF.

This chain connects TRBV12-3 or TRBV12-4 to TRBJ1-4; TCRdb selects TRBD1, and the lack of DNA leaves this call unchecked. The CDR3 contains 14 residues. Here the CDR3 reads CASSHDRGYEKLFF.

The chain recombines TRBV29-1 with TRBJ2-5. Germline V gives CDR1 SQVTM, CDR2 ANQGSEA. CDR3 length: 13 amino acids. The CDR3 protein is CSVDGIQQETQYF. The whole variable domain, filled in from reference TRBV29-1 and TRBJ2-5, reads SAVISQKPSRDICQRGTSLTIQCQVDSQVTMMFWYRQQPGQSLTLIATANQGSEATYESGFVIDKFPISRPNLTFSTLTVSNMSPEDSSIYLCSVDGIQQETQYFGPGTRLLVL.

This sequence joins TRBV5-1 and TRBJ2-2; no DNA is available, so the TRBD1 call from TCRdb remains unchecked. Germline values: CDR1 SGHRS, CDR2 YFSETQ. This CDR3 is 15 amino acids long. The CDR3 sequence is CASSITGTYTGELFF.

V is TRBV27 and J is TRBJ1-5; TCRdb's D call of TRBD1 is untestable without DNA. The germline CDR1 and CDR2 sequences are MNHEY and SMNVEV (reference sequence). The CDR3 is made up of 14 amino acids. The CDR3 is CTSSLSGAEQPQHF.

The chain carries TRBV11-1 and TRBJ1-1. The length of the CDR3 is 14 residues. Germline CDR1 SGHAT, CDR2 FQDESV (reference sequence). The CDR3: CASSFSPMNTEAFF.

The chain joins TRBV7-9 to TRBJ2-4; the TCRdb call, TRBD1, lacks DNA for checking. The CDR3 sequence is 17 residues long. Germline V gene sequence: CDR1 SEHNR, CDR2 FQNEAQ (reference sequence). CDR3 in amino acids: CASSLMAGGLTKNIQYF.

The CDR3 loop reads CASSQDARGQYF. The rearrangement links TRBV4-1 to TRBJ2-7; without DNA, the TCRdb call of TRBD1 cannot be checked. CDR1 MGHRA and CDR2 YSYEKL come from the germline V gene. This CDR3 is built from 12 residues.

The chain is built from TRBV18 and TRBJ2-7; TCRdb designates TRBD1, a call that cannot be tested without DNA. CDR1 and CDR2 (germline): KGHSH, LQKENI. The CDR3 runs 15 residues. The CDR3: CASSNRGTTSYEQYF.

This sequence joins TRBV20-1 and TRBJ1-1; there is no DNA to check the TCRdb D call of TRBD1. Looked up from germline, CDR1 is DFQATT and CDR2 is SNEGSKA (reference sequence). The CDR3 consists of 12 residues. The CDR3 is CSAWDRGTEAFF.

The V call is TRBV19, the J call TRBJ2-3. The germline V gene has CDR1 LNHDA and CDR2 SQIVND (reference sequence). The CDR3 consists of 13 residues. CDR3: CASSMSLTDTQYF.

The V call is TRBV19, the J call TRBJ1-6; TCRdb's assignment of TRBD1 cannot be checked, as there is no DNA. The germline V gene has CDR1 LNHDA and CDR2 SQIVND (reference sequence). The CDR3 consists of 14 residues. The CDR3 sequence: CASSGWDRNSPLHF.